These T cell receptor beta chains were read from a single sample in a study of T cell repertoires in cytomegalovirus infection. TCRdb re-called the reads with MiXCR, one entry per CDR3 protein. This sample has roughly 80,000 distinct CDR3 sequences, with roughly a quarter found just once. No antigen is known for these receptors. This specimen was CD8+ T cells from cultured PBMCs, taken from culture after CMV antigen stimulation. Receptors were obtained from a human donor in good health (CMV status not recorded). Some clones in this sample may be carry-over from other donors' samples. Each CDR3 is given with its conserved first and last residue. The order of the fields is J gene, D gene, V gene, clone size, CDR3 protein, CDR3 DNA. The D gene is left open where the match is weak. Rows may omit the clone size; those that give it use once, few, many or a size class.

TRBJ2-1	TRBD1	TRBV29-1	once	CSVLRDSYNEQFF	TGCAGCGTTCTCCGGGACAGCTACAATGAGCAGTTCTTC
TRBJ2-5	TRBD1	TRBV25-1	many	CASSVVRGRKETQYF	TGTGCCAGCAGTGTGGTAAGGGGGCGAAAAGAGACCCAGTACTTC
TRBJ1-1	.	TRBV7-9	many	CASSPGAVDTEAFF	TGTGCCAGCAGCCCGGGAGCGGTTGACACTGAAGCTTTCTTT
TRBJ2-7	.	TRBV6-1	few	CATRDLSYEQYF	TGTGCCACCCGCGACCTGAGCTACGAGCAGTACTTC
TRBJ2-5	TRBD2	TRBV10-3	many	CAISEKIAGGIIQETQYF	TGTGCCATCAGTGAGAAAATAGCGGGGGGAATTATCCAAGAGACCCAGTACTTC
TRBJ1-5	TRBD1	TRBV7-2	many	CASSPVGQGARQPQHF	TGTGCCAGCAGCCCGGTGGGACAGGGGGCACGTCAGCCCCAGCATTTT
TRBJ1-3	.	TRBV7-9	many	CASSPVLAGNTIYF	TGTGCCAGCAGCCCCGTGTTAGCTGGAAACACCATATATTTT
TRBJ2-4	.	TRBV7-2	many	CASSFSSWGQNIQYF	TGTGCCAGCAGCTTTTCGTCTTGGGGACAAAACATTCAGTACTTC
TRBJ2-7	.	TRBV9	few	CASSPGGGKALEQYF	TGTGCCAGCAGCCCAGGAGGGGGCAAGGCCCTCGAGCAGTACTTC
TRBJ1-6	TRBD1	TRBV27	.	CASSGTGYTPLHF	TGTGCCAGCAGTGGGACAGGGTATACACCCCTCCACTTT
TRBJ1-2	TRBD1	TRBV27	.	CASSLLGGEGANYGYTF	TGTGCCAGCAGTCTCCTCGGGGGGGAGGGGGCGAACTATGGCTACACCTTC
TRBJ1-1	.	TRBV19	.	CASKKGRFEAFF	TGTGCCAGTAAGAAAGGGCGATTTGAAGCTTTCTTT
TRBJ2-1	.	TRBV5-6	.	CASSPTQANLYNEQFF	TGTGCCAGCAGCCCGACCCAGGCGAACCTTTACAATGAGCAGTTCTTC
TRBJ1-2	TRBD1	TRBV7-8	medium-sized	CASSLGQRDGYTF	TGTGCCAGCAGCCTGGGACAGCGAGATGGCTACACCTTC
TRBJ1-6	.	TRBV6-2/TRBV6-3	.	CASSYVSRGGSPLHF	TGTGCCAGCAGTTACGTCTCCCGGGGAGGTTCACCCCTCCACTTT
TRBJ2-2	.	TRBV6-2/TRBV6-3	many	CASSPMGKNTGELFF	TGTGCCAGCAGCCCGATGGGGAAGAACACCGGGGAGCTGTTTTTT
TRBJ2-1	TRBD2	TRBV9	.	CASSDRGGAYNEQFF	TGTGCCAGCAGCGACCGTGGGGGGGCCTACAATGAGCAGTTCTTC
TRBJ2-7	TRBD1	TRBV4-1	.	CASSPGATGGIEQYF	TGCGCCAGCAGCCCCGGGGCGACAGGGGGGATCGAGCAGTACTTC
TRBJ1-1	.	TRBV7-9	.	CASSPSGSGTEAFF	TGTGCCAGCAGCCCGTCCGGGAGCGGCACTGAAGCTTTCTTT
TRBJ1-1	.	TRBV12-3/TRBV12-4	few	CASSRTGEGTEAFF	TGTGCCAGCAGTCGGACGGGGGAGGGGACTGAAGCTTTCTTT
TRBJ2-7	TRBD1	TRBV12-3/TRBV12-4	few	CASSPTGQDNEQYF	TGTGCCAGCAGCCCGACGGGACAGGATAACGAGCAGTACTTC
TRBJ2-3	.	TRBV7-9	many	CASSSLKEWGSTDTQYF	TGTGCCAGCAGCTCTTTAAAGGAATGGGGTAGCACAGATACGCAGTATTTT
TRBJ1-6	TRBD1	TRBV7-9	few	CASSLSGTGGESYNSPLHF	TGTGCCAGCAGCTTATCAGGGACAGGTGGGGAGTCCTATAATTCACCCCTCCACTTT
TRBJ2-3	.	TRBV7-9	few	CASSLDSTDTQYF	TGTGCCAGCAGCTTAGATTCGACAGATACGCAGTATTTT
TRBJ2-1	TRBD2	TRBV27	few	CASSVAGSYNEQFF	TGTGCCAGCAGTGTAGCGGGGAGTTACAATGAGCAGTTCTTC
TRBJ1-4	.	TRBV7-8	many	CASSSLVLGNEKLFF	TGTGCCAGCAGCTCCCTTGTTTTGGGTAATGAAAAACTGTTTTTT
TRBJ1-5	.	TRBV27	.	CASTQGYNQPQHF	TGTGCCAGCACCCAGGGATACAATCAGCCCCAGCATTTT
TRBJ2-7	TRBD1	TRBV7-6	.	CASSSPGQGAGEQYF	TGTGCCAGCAGCTCTCCGGGACAGGGGGCGGGCGAGCAGTACTTC
TRBJ2-2	TRBD2	TRBV10-3	.	CAISESWSGGTGELFF	TGTGCCATCAGTGAGTCGTGGAGCGGGGGGACCGGGGAGCTGTTTTTT
TRBJ1-1	.	TRBV6-1	.	CATSGGHNTEAFF	TGTGCCACCTCCGGGGGCCATAACACTGAAGCTTTCTTT
TRBJ2-5	.	TRBV3-1	.	CASSQESVLQETQYF	TGTGCCAGCAGCCAAGAATCCGTCCTCCAAGAGACCCAGTACTTC
TRBJ1-1	.	TRBV6-1	.	CASNLGPTYKDTEAFF	TGTGCCAGCAACCTGGGACCGACTTACAAGGACACTGAAGCTTTCTTT
TRBJ2-1	.	TRBV4-3	many	CASSQDPGGSGDNEQFF	TGCGCCAGCAGCCAAGATCCGGGGGGCAGCGGGGACAATGAGCAGTTCTTC
TRBJ1-6	.	TRBV7-9	many	CASARPSSPLHF	TGTGCCAGCGCCCGGCCAAGTTCACCCCTCCACTTT
TRBJ2-3	.	TRBV29-1	.	CSARVLGLGLSTDTQYF	TGCAGCGCTCGGGTTCTGGGGCTGGGACTTAGCACAGATACGCAGTATTTT
TRBJ1-5	.	TRBV6-1	many	CASSDGTQPQHF	TGTGCCAGCAGTGACGGGACGCAGCCCCAGCATTTT
TRBJ1-1	.	TRBV10-2	.	CASSDTSDQAFF	TGCGCCAGCAGTGACACAAGTGATCAAGCTTTCTTT
TRBJ1-3	.	TRBV11-2	many	CASSLGSTVHSGNTIYF	TGTGCCAGCAGCTTAGGCTCAACAGTTCACTCTGGAAACACCATATATTTT
TRBJ2-1	.	TRBV6-5	.	CASSYRRGGAKNEQFF	TGTGCCAGCAGTTACCGCAGGGGGGGGGCTAAAAATGAGCAGTTCTTC
TRBJ2-4	.	TRBV7-2	many	CASSSTFTKNIQYF	TGTGCCAGCAGCTCCACATTCACCAAAAACATTCAGTACTTC
TRBJ1-5	TRBD1	TRBV27	.	CVSSRGQAHNQPQHF	TGTGTCAGCAGCCGCGGACAGGCCCACAATCAGCCCCAGCATTTT
TRBJ2-6	.	TRBV27	.	CASSLTGYPRVLTF	TGTGCCAGCAGTTTAACAGGGTACCCGAGGGTCCTGACTTTC
TRBJ2-7	TRBD2	TRBV6-6	few	CASRGLAGYSYEQYF	TGTGCCAGCAGGGGACTAGCGGGCTACTCCTACGAGCAGTACTTC
TRBJ2-5	TRBD2	TRBV11-2	many	CASSSQREGVRAETQYF	TGTGCCAGCAGCTCCCAGCGGGAGGGGGTGAGAGCAGAGACCCAGTACTTC
TRBJ2-1	.	TRBV7-8	many	CASSTDPLSSYNEQFF	TGTGCCAGCAGCACGGACCCTTTGTCCTCCTACAATGAGCAGTTCTTC
TRBJ2-7	.	TRBV7-6	.	CASSLGRGTDEQYF	TGTGCCAGCAGCTTAGGTCGGGGGACCGACGAGCAGTACTTC
TRBJ2-5	.	TRBV9	few	CASSVYGSDLETQYF	TGTGCCAGCAGCGTTTACGGTTCCGATCTAGAGACCCAGTACTTC
TRBJ2-7	.	TRBV4-3	few	CASSQEGGEGYEQYF	TGCGCCAGCAGCCAAGAGGGGGGAGAAGGCTACGAGCAGTACTTC
TRBJ2-2	TRBD2	TRBV4-3	.	CASSPDLLAGGAGELFF	TGCGCCAGCAGCCCGGACTTACTAGCGGGAGGGGCCGGGGAGCTGTTTTTT
TRBJ2-6	.	TRBV7-9	few	CASRSGTDSSGANVLTF	TGTGCCAGCAGATCCGGGACTGATAGCTCTGGGGCCAACGTCCTGACTTTC
TRBJ1-1	.	TRBV12-3/TRBV12-4	many	CASSLWPQRGNTEAFF	TGTGCCAGCAGTTTATGGCCCCAAAGGGGGAACACTGAAGCTTTCTTT
TRBJ1-1	.	TRBV5-1	.	CASSLAGQPTEAFF	TGCGCCAGCAGCTTGGCAGGACAGCCGACTGAAGCTTTCTTT
TRBJ1-2	.	TRBV10-3	few	CAISEGTTNYGYTF	TGTGCCATCAGTGAAGGGACAACTAACTATGGCTACACCTTC
TRBJ2-1	TRBD1	TRBV6-2/TRBV6-3	few	CASSYPTGGEDYNEQFF	TGTGCCAGCAGTTACCCAACAGGGGGCGAAGATTACAATGAGCAGTTCTTC
TRBJ1-5	TRBD1	TRBV3-1	.	CASSQGTGTYQPQHF	TGTGCCAGCAGCCAAGGGACAGGGACGTATCAGCCCCAGCATTTT
TRBJ2-1	.	TRBV6-2/TRBV6-3	few	CASSYGTRRNEQFF	TGTGCCAGCAGCTACGGTACTAGGCGAAATGAGCAGTTCTTC
TRBJ2-3	.	TRBV5-8	many	CASSRPFGQETDTQYF	TGTGCCAGCAGCCGGCCATTTGGACAAGAAACAGATACGCAGTATTTT